The 8 T cell receptor beta chains presented below share a single source sample, sequenced in a study of shared T cell receptors in the human thymus. Profiled with immunoSEQ multiplex PCR; TCRdb holds only in-frame clones, not every one. The table includes approximately 730,000 clones, 80% to 90% detected once. These same data were also listed under a study on human thymus T cells.

Sequences were obtained from thymocytes. All receptors come from a girl under three years old with a congenital heart defect.

This chain links TRBV5-4 with TRBJ2-7, with D unresolved. The V end lost 0 bases, the J end lost 0 bases, and 16 bases lay between the germline ends. The V gene's germline CDR1 is SGHNT and CDR2 YYREEE (reference sequence). This CDR3 has 17 residues. The CDR3 nucleotides are TGTGCCAGCAGCTTGGACTTGGCAGCCGCTAGCTCCTACGAGCAGTACTTC. Residues: CASSLDLAAASSYEQYF.

This chain uses TRBV4-2 with TRBJ1-6; the D gene is possibly TRBD1 (5 bases). Germline V gene sequence: CDR1 LGHNA, CDR2 YNFKEQ. CDR3 length: 20 amino acids. The ends were cut back, 0 bases at V and 1 base at J, with 19 bases in the middle. This CDR3 reads CASSQDFRGRARSYNSPLHF. In nucleotides, the CDR3 is TGTGCCAGCAGCCAAGATTTTCGAGGCAGGGCGAGATCCTATAATTCACCCCTCCACTTT.

The rearrangement uses TRBV5-1 and TRBJ2-7, with 9 nucleotides matching TRBD1. CDR3 size: 16 residues. Germline loops: CDR1 SGHRS, CDR2 YFSETQ. Trimming removed 0 bases from V and 3 bases from J; junction bases left unmatched: 7. The CDR3 region has the DNA TGCGCCAGCAGCTTGGCCAGTAAGACAGGGGGCTACGAGCAGTACTTC. This codes for CASSLASKTGGYEQYF. The variable domain in full, completed from reference TRBV5-1 and TRBJ2-7, reads KAGVTQTPRYLIKTRGQQVTLSCSPISGHRSVSWYQQTPGQGLQFLFEYFSETQRNKGNFPGRFSGRQFSNSRSEMNVSTLELGDSALYLCASSLASKTGGYEQYFGPGTRLTVT.

This clone was seen only once. The chain is built from TRBV2 and TRBJ2-7; 7 bases fit TRBD2. V lost 5 bases to trimming and J lost 3 bases; unmatched junction nucleotides: 16. Germline CDR1 is SNHLY and CDR2 is FYNNEI. CDR3 length equals 17 residues. The CDR3 region is CASSSPKWGGARYEQYF. CDR3 nucleotide sequence: TGTGCCAGCAGTTCCCCCAAGTGGGGAGGGGCGCGCTACGAGCAGTACTTC. The variable domain in full, completed from reference TRBV2 and TRBJ2-7, reads EPEVTQTPSHQVTQMGQEVILRCVPISNHLYFYWYRQILGQKVEFLVSFYNNEISEKSEIFDDQFSVERPDGSNFTLKIRSTKLEDSAMYFCASSSPKWGGARYEQYFGPGTRLTVT.

The chain has TRBV2 and TRBJ1-2, with 9 bases identical to TRBD1. The CDR3 has 13 residues. Germline V gives CDR1 SNHLY, CDR2 FYNNEI. V lost 5 bases, J lost 8 bases, and 6 bases stayed unmatched. CDR3 loop: CASSRTGADGYTF. In DNA, the CDR3 is TGTGCCAGCAGTCGGACAGGGGCTGACGGCTACACCTTC.

The chain combines TRBV5-8 with TRBJ2-1; 11 bases are a match to TRBD2. Germline assignment: CDR1 SGHTS and CDR2 YDEGEE. This CDR3 region has 14 residues. V was pared by 4 bases and J by 6 bases, with 3 bases of the junction left unmatched. In nucleotides, the CDR3 is TGTGCCAGCAGCCGGGGACTAGCGGCCAATGAGCAGTTCTTC. Residues: CASSRGLAANEQFF.

This clone occurred a few times. V and J are TRBV29-1 and TRBJ2-7, with 7 bases lining up with TRBD1. CDR1 SQVTM and CDR2 ANQGSEA come from the germline V gene. The CDR3 length is 13 residues. Trimming cost V 4 bases and J 6 bases; bases outside gene matches: 9. Here the CDR3 DNA reads TGCAGCGTTGCCGGACAGGAGGTATGCGAGCAGTACTTC. It yields the protein CSVAGQEVCEQYF.

The table lists this clone with a count of one. The chain employs TRBV25-1 and TRBJ1-2, with D unresolved. The CDR3 sequence is 15 residues long. Germline V CDR1 and CDR2: MGHDK, SYGVNS. Trimming removed 4 bases from V and 8 bases from J, with 20 bases in between. CDR3 region: CASSVINPGEIGYTF. Here the CDR3 DNA reads TGTGCCAGCAGTGTGATAAACCCTGGGGAGATCGGCTACACCTTC.